This T cell receptor beta chain was identified in a study of CD8 T cells in ankylosing spondylitis. This clonotype was seen only a few times. Antigen unknown. The CDR3 length is 18 residues. Germline V gene data show CDR1 as MNHEY and CDR2 as SVGAGI. V dropped 3 bases and J dropped 2 bases, with 21 bases sitting between them. Whole-study results and caveats: Matched synovial fluid from ankylosing spondylitis patients was reported to be enriched for disease-linked clones. For ankylosing spondylitis blood, a TCR beta motif of 7 or 8 highly homologous variants appeared characteristic.

MiXCR, applied by TCRdb to the 5' RACE reads, yields one record per CDR3 protein. The sample lists 180,000 or so distinct CDR3 sequences; under 14% were seen once. This receptor was obtained from a male donor with ankylosing spondylitis or in good health (not recorded which). V gene TRBV6-5 combines with J gene TRBJ2-3; D possibly corresponds to TRBD1 (7 bases). The sample taken for sequencing was blood, either unsorted or a sorted T cell fraction (not recorded which). CDR3 nucleotide sequence: TGTGCCAGCAGTTATGATGCGGGACCAGGGGGTCACACAGATACGCAGTATTTT. Its translation is CASSYDAGPGGHTDTQYF.